The 30 T cell receptor beta chains reported below all come from one sample, sequenced in a study of cytomegalovirus exposure and HLA in healthy donors. PCR primers comprised 60 Vbeta and 13 Jbeta primers. Sequencing used immunoSEQ multiplex PCR; TCRdb keeps in-frame clones, though not all of them. The sample holds 110,000 or so clones, 82% seen once. The sequenced sample consisted of PBMCs. The receptors here all came from a woman in her late teens or twenties in good health and CMV-seronegative.

This rearrangement joins TRBV5-1 to TRBJ1-2, with 10 bases lining up with TRBD1. Trimming took 4 bases from V and 0 from J; bases not matched to a gene: 12. Germline V gene lookup returns CDR1 SGHRS and CDR2 YFSETQ. This CDR3 is 18 amino acids long. The CDR3: CASSPRDRGKIANYGYTF. The CDR3, as DNA: TGCGCCAGCAGCCCCCGGGACAGGGGAAAAATAGCTAACTATGGCTACACCTTC.

A single count supports this clone. The chain couples TRBV7-6 to TRBJ2-1, with D unresolved. Germline V gives CDR1 SGHVS, CDR2 FNYEAQ. The CDR3 contains 13 residues. Trimming took off 5 bases at V and 3 bases at J, with 8 bases between the two ends. The CDR3 protein is CASSPTNYNEQFF. The CDR3 nucleotides read TGTGCCAGCAGCCCGACAAACTACAATGAGCAGTTCTTC.

The chain couples TRBV6-5 to TRBJ1-1; D unclear. Per germline, CDR1 MNHEY and CDR2 SVGAGI. Trimming shortened V by 2 bases and J by 3 bases, and 10 bases separated the two germline ends. This CDR3 comprises 14 residues. The CDR3 coding sequence is TGTGCCAGCAGTTACACCCGGGTGGACACTGAAGCTTTCTTT. Encoded protein: CASSYTRVDTEAFF.

The V gene is TRBV28, the J gene TRBJ1-2; 7 bases fit TRBD1. The junction had 5 bases not matched to a gene; V was cut back by 5 bases and J by 2 bases. CDR1 is MDHEN, CDR2 SYDVKM, per germline. CDR3 length: 14 residues. The CDR3 loop is CASSPRGENYGYTF. CDR3 nucleotides: TGTGCCAGCAGTCCCAGGGGGGAAAACTATGGCTACACCTTC.

This chain connects TRBV7-9 to TRBJ2-5; 7 bases are a match to TRBD2. V was pared by 5 bases and J by 2 bases, with 2 bases of the junction left unmatched. Germline V lookup: CDR1 SEHNR, CDR2 FQNEAQ (reference sequence). This CDR3 contains 13 residues. The CDR3 DNA reads TGTGCCAGCAGCGGAGCGGGACAAGAGACCCAGTACTTC. Translated: CASSGAGQETQYF.

Notes on this clone: This sequence is one base from a far larger clone and is likely a read error. The chain couples TRBV27 to TRBJ2-7; tentative D call: TRBD2 (5 bases). Trimming took 10 bases from V and 0 from J, leaving 13 bases between them. The CDR3 has 13 residues. Looked up from germline, CDR1 is MNHEY and CDR2 is SMNVEV (reference sequence). The CDR3 region is CAIMGASSYEQYF. CDR3 DNA: TGTGCCATCATGGGAGCTAGCTCCTACGAGCAGTACTTC.

This clone was detected once. This CDR3 is CASRRQGTDTQYF. DNA of the CDR3: TGTGCCAGCAGGAGACAGGGCACAGATACGCAGTATTTT. This chain links TRBV28 with TRBJ2-3; D possibly corresponds to TRBD1 (6 bases). The germline V gene encodes CDR1 MDHEN and CDR2 SYDVKM. V was pared by 6 bases and J by 1 base, with 8 bases between. The CDR3 extends over 13 amino acids. Based on the CDR3 plus reference TRBV28 and TRBJ2-3, the full variable domain is DVKVTQSSRYLVKRTGEKVFLECVQDMDHENMFWYRQDPGLGLRLIYFSYDVKMKEKGDIPEGYSVSREKKERFSLILESASTNQTSMYLCASRRQGTDTQYFGPGTRLTVL.

This chain uses TRBV19 with TRBJ2-1, with 7 bases lining up with TRBD2. The V segment lost 5 bases and the J segment 0 bases; nucleotides outside the gene matches: 7. The CDR3 runs 16 residues. The V gene's germline CDR1 is LNHDA and CDR2 SQIVND (reference sequence). CDR3 sequence: CASSYASGSSYNEQFF. As DNA, the CDR3 is TGTGCCAGTAGTTACGCTAGCGGAAGCTCCTACAATGAGCAGTTCTTC.

The chain joins TRBV12-5 to TRBJ2-7, with 7 positions matching TRBD1. Germline CDR1 is LGHNT and CDR2 is FRNRAP. This CDR3 comprises 14 residues. Trimming cost V 3 bases and J 2 bases; bases outside gene matches: 4. Here the CDR3 reads CASGLQGFPYEQYV. The CDR3 DNA follows: TGTGCTAGTGGTTTACAGGGGTTCCCCTACGAGCAGTACGTC.

CDR3 in DNA: TGTGCCATCAAGACAGGGTCCACCGGGGAGCTGTTTTTT. It translates to CAIKTGSTGELFF. The J gene is TRBJ2-2, the V gene TRBV27; 7 bases align to TRBD1. Germline CDR1 reads MNHEY; CDR2 reads SMNVEV (reference sequence). This CDR3 comprises 13 residues. V gave up 10 bases and J gave up 4 bases; unmatched junction bases: 6.

This chain connects TRBV29-1 to TRBJ2-2, with D perhaps matching TRBD1 (6 bases). The CDR3 has 12 amino acids. Between the trimmed V and J ends, which lost 4 bases and 6 bases, there was a span of 9 bases. The germline gives CDR1 SQVTM, CDR2 ANQGSEA. The CDR3 is CSVVRGAGELFF. Written as DNA, the CDR3 is TGCAGCGTTGTCAGGGGAGCCGGGGAGCTGTTTTTT.

The chain combines TRBV12-5 with TRBJ1-3; 10 bases map to TRBD1. Germline CDR1 LGHNT, CDR2 FRNRAP. J was trimmed by 10 bases and V by 0 bases; bases with no gene match: 9. This CDR3 contains 16 residues. CDR3 coding DNA: TGTGCTAGTGGTTTGGTAGGAGGACAGGGGGTTTATACCATATATTTT. It is translated as CASGLVGGQGVYTIYF.

The gene calls are TRBV5-1 and TRBJ2-2; D gene uncertain. The CDR3 extends over 16 amino acids. Germline V CDR1 and CDR2: SGHRS, YFSETQ. Trimming removed 1 base at V and 0 bases at J, with 10 bases between. The chain's CDR3 is CASSLRYGSNTGELFF. In DNA form, the CDR3 reads TGCGCCAGCAGCTTGAGATACGGGTCGAACACCGGGGAGCTGTTTTTT.

V gene TRBV13 combines with J gene TRBJ2-7; D might be TRBD2 (6 bases). The V and J ends lost 0 bases and 3 bases respectively, with 15 bases between them. Germline CDR1 PRHDT, CDR2 FYEKMQ (reference sequence). The CDR3 spans 16 residues. The CDR3 sequence is CASSLGGAGLSYEQYF. The CDR3 DNA reads TGTGCCAGCAGCTTAGGCGGTGCGGGGTTAAGCTACGAGCAGTACTTC.

The J gene is TRBJ2-3, the V gene TRBV15; 10 nucleotides align to TRBD1. Germline V CDR1 and CDR2: LNHNV, YYDKDF (reference sequence). CDR3 length equals 17 residues. V shed 1 base, J shed 6 bases, and the junction held 10 bases outside the gene matches. The CDR3 DNA follows: TGTGCCACCAGCAGAGGTTTCCCGGGACAGGGGAGTGATACGCAGTATTTT. This gives the protein CATSRGFPGQGSDTQYF.

This chain connects TRBV6-1 to TRBJ1-6, with 8 bases aligning to TRBD1. Germline V lookup: CDR1 MNHNS, CDR2 SASEGT. CDR3 length: 17 amino acids. Trimming at V came to 3 bases and at J to 5 bases, leaving 9 bases not matched to a gene. CDR3 DNA: TGTGCCAGCAGTGAGGCGACAGGGGTTGTTAATAATTCACCCCTCCACTTT. Its protein product is CASSEATGVVNNSPLHF.

The V gene is TRBV5-1, the J gene TRBJ2-3, with a tentative D call TRBD1 (6 bases). Germline V gene lookup returns CDR1 SGHRS and CDR2 YFSETQ. Trimming took 6 bases from V and 2 from J, leaving 10 bases between them. The CDR3 sequence is 13 residues long. CDR3 sequence: CASNQGHTDTQYF. As DNA, the CDR3 is TGCGCCAGCAACCAGGGGCACACAGATACGCAGTATTTT. The whole variable domain, remainder taken from reference TRBV5-1 and TRBJ2-3, is KAGVTQTPRYLIKTRGQQVTLSCSPISGHRSVSWYQQTPGQGLQFLFEYFSETQRNKGNFPGRFSGRQFSNSRSEMNVSTLELGDSALYLCASNQGHTDTQYFGPGTRLTVL.

In this sample, this clone turned up once. This CDR3 reads CASSLRQVYNSPLHF. In nucleotides, the CDR3 is TGTGCCAGCAGCCTTAGACAGGTTTATAATTCACCCCTCCACTTT. The genes are TRBV2 and TRBJ1-6, with a possible D match to TRBD1 (6 bases). The germline CDR1 and CDR2 sequences are SNHLY and FYNNEI. The CDR3 loop spans 15 amino acids. The V gene lost 6 bases and the J gene lost 4 bases, with 13 bases spanning the gap. Supplemented by reference TRBV2 and TRBJ1-6, the full variable domain reads EPEVTQTPSHQVTQMGQEVILRCVPISNHLYFYWYRQILGQKVEFLVSFYNNEISEKSEIFDDQFSVERPDGSNFTLKIRSTKLEDSAMYFCASSLRQVYNSPLHFGNGTRLTVT.

This chain joins TRBV28 and TRBJ1-2; maybe TRBD1 (5 bases). Germline V lookup: CDR1 MDHEN, CDR2 SYDVKM. The CDR3 length is 15 residues. Trimming removed 6 bases at V and 8 bases at J, with 22 bases between. CDR3 DNA: TGTGCCAGCAGCAACCAAGGGGCGGGACTATGGGGCTACACCTTC. It is translated as CASSNQGAGLWGYTF.

J is TRBJ1-5 and V is TRBV28, with D possibly TRBD1 on 6 matching bases. Germline-derived CDR1 and CDR2 are MDHEN and SYDVKM. Trimming cost V 6 bases and J 0 bases, with 12 bases left between them. The length of the CDR3 is 15 residues. CDR3 in DNA: TGTGCCAGCAGCCAGCAGGGGTATAGCAATCAGCCCCAGCATTTT. Protein sequence: CASSQQGYSNQPQHF.

The J gene is TRBJ2-5, the V gene TRBV6-5, with 7 bases that match TRBD1. Germline trimming cut 6 bases from V and 4 bases from J; bases unmatched to any gene: 2. The CDR3 runs 12 residues. Per germline, CDR1 MNHEY and CDR2 SVGAGI. The CDR3 loop reads CASRGDRETQYF. CDR3 coding DNA: TGTGCCAGCAGGGGGGACAGAGAGACCCAGTACTTC.

The chain employs TRBV27 and TRBJ1-6; 8 bases fit TRBD1. The ends lost 8 bases at V and 10 bases at J; junction bases unmatched: 4. The CDR3 sequence is 12 residues long. The germline CDR1 and CDR2 sequences are MNHEY and SMNVEV (reference sequence). CDR3 region: CASAGGGSPLHF. DNA of the CDR3: TGTGCCAGCGCAGGGGGCGGGTCACCCCTCCACTTT.

In this sample, this clone turned up a few times. This chain uses TRBV28 with TRBJ2-7; TRBD2 matches 13 bases. V dropped 5 bases and J dropped 0; count of bases not matched to a gene: 10. This CDR3 is built from 18 residues. From germline, CDR1 is MDHEN and CDR2 SYDVKM. CDR3 in amino acids: CASSPWTSGSDNSYEQYF. CDR3 DNA: TGTGCCAGCAGTCCCTGGACTAGCGGGAGCGATAACTCCTACGAGCAGTACTTC.

Only a few counts were recorded for this clone. The chain combines TRBV4-2 with TRBJ1-1, with D unresolved. V shed 3 bases and J shed 4 bases, with 12 bases lying between them. The germline V gene has CDR1 LGHNA and CDR2 YNFKEQ. The CDR3 loop spans 14 amino acids. This CDR3 is CASSHDGRGTEAFF. The CDR3 DNA reads TGTGCCAGCAGCCATGACGGGAGAGGCACTGAAGCTTTCTTT.

This clone was observed once. The CDR3 DNA reads as TGCGCCAGCAGCTTTACTAGCGGGGTGAACACCGGGGAGCTGTTTTTT. Translated: CASSFTSGVNTGELFF. The chain links TRBV5-1 to TRBJ2-2; 10 bases match TRBD2. The V segment lost 2 bases and the J segment 1 base; nucleotides outside the gene matches: 2. CDR1 and CDR2 (germline): SGHRS, YFSETQ. The CDR3 is 16 amino acids. Looking up the rest from reference TRBV5-1 and TRBJ2-2 gives the full variable domain: KAGVTQTPRYLIKTRGQQVTLSCSPISGHRSVSWYQQTPGQGLQFLFEYFSETQRNKGNFPGRFSGRQFSNSRSEMNVSTLELGDSALYLCASSFTSGVNTGELFFGEGSRLTVL.

V is TRBV2 and J is TRBJ2-3; TRBD1 matches at 10 bases. The CDR3 loop spans 14 amino acids. The ends lost 10 bases at V and 4 bases at J; junction bases unmatched: 8. Germline loops: CDR1 SNHLY, CDR2 FYNNEI. In DNA form, the CDR3 reads TGTGCCACCGTCGGACAGGGGGTTTCAGATACGCAGTATTTT. Amino acid sequence: CATVGQGVSDTQYF.

In its sample, this clone was seen a few times. The rearrangement uses TRBV5-6 and TRBJ1-2; 7 bases align to TRBD1. CDR3 length: 14 amino acids. With 5 bases clipped from V and 4 bases from J, the junction kept 8 bases outside the gene matches. From germline, CDR1 is SGHDT and CDR2 YYEEEE. CDR3 sequence: CASSPTGDRYGYTF. CDR3 DNA: TGTGCCAGCAGTCCTACAGGGGACCGCTATGGCTACACCTTC.

This clone was seen a few times. This chain uses TRBV5-6 with TRBJ1-1; TRBD1 might be the D (5 bases). In germline, CDR1 is SGHDT, CDR2 YYEEEE. Trimming shortened V by 1 base and J by 5 bases, and 9 bases separated the two germline ends. CDR3 length: 13 residues. CDR3 protein: CASSLLGTTEAFF. Here the CDR3 DNA reads TGTGCCAGCAGCTTGTTAGGGACTACTGAAGCTTTCTTT.

The J gene is TRBJ1-4, the V gene TRBV7-9; a weak D match, TRBD1 (6 bases). Between the trimmed V and J ends, which lost 2 bases and 7 bases, there was a span of 17 bases. The CDR3 runs to 16 residues. CDR1 and CDR2 from the germline V gene are SEHNR and FQNEAQ (reference sequence). The CDR3 reads CASSLPEGGAAEKLFF. In nucleotides, the CDR3 is TGTGCCAGCAGCTTACCCGAGGGGGGGGCGGCTGAAAAACTGTTTTTT.

This clone showed up just once. V gene TRBV6-5 combines with J gene TRBJ2-4; 8 bases align to TRBD2. V lost 6 bases, J lost 8 bases, and 9 bases stayed unmatched. The germline V gene encodes CDR1 MNHEY and CDR2 SVGAGI. The CDR3 runs to 14 residues. The chain's CDR3 is CASSLAGPGDIQYF. CDR3 in DNA: TGTGCCAGCAGCCTAGCGGGTCCCGGAGACATTCAGTACTTC.